This record covers a single T cell receptor (beta chain). What it binds is not known. Sequence at one end of the junction differs from germline and may be a read error. The data were taken from a study of cytomegalovirus exposure and HLA in healthy donors. Study observations and caveats: Usually a TCR sequence was rare, but some public TCRs were found in many donors.

The assay was immunoSEQ multiplex PCR, and TCRdb's table has in-frame clones only and misses some. The data show some 110,000 clones, approximately 90% seen once. The validation cohort, a group of around 120 subjects, included the donors and was separate from the roughly 620-subject first cohort. The CDR3 is 13 residues long. Germline-derived CDR1 and CDR2 are MDHEN and SYDVKM. Sequencing used PBMCs. This TCR came from a woman in her late teens or twenties in good health and CMV-seropositive. The rearrangement uses TRBV28 and TRBJ2-4; a possible D gene is TRBD1 (6 bases). The CDR3 spells CASSQGRRSRGNF. Written as DNA, the CDR3 is TGTGCCAGCAGTCAGGGGCGACGGTCTAGGGGGAACTTC.